This TCR beta chain stems from a study of regulatory T cells in long-lasting Graves disease. Noted time point: newly diagnosed GD, antithyroid drugs for less than 3 months. The authors made the TCR library using RNA they extracted from PBMCs. Relying on iRepertoire HTBI primers and Arm-PCR of CDR3 regions, the team built TCR beta libraries. MiXCR, applied by TCRdb to the multiplex PCR reads, yields one record per CDR3 protein. The table has more than 400,000 distinct CDR3 sequences, around 15% seen once; the top ten hold about 12%. CDR1 is KGHDR, CDR2 SFDVKD, per germline. Trimming pared 3 bases from V and 5 bases from J, leaving 9 bases between. The CDR3 loop spans 13 amino acids. These records were also assigned to another study, of T cells in Graves' hyperthyroidism and ophthalmopathy.

The receptor's source is a middle-aged man with Graves disease. The sequencing here drew on peripheral blood mononuclear cells (PBMCs), taken at new diagnosis, from a patient treated with antithyroid drugs. The chain carries TRBV24-1 and TRBJ1-2; no definite D call. The CDR3 region is CATSDPGIYGYTF. The CDR3 DNA is TGTGCCACCAGTGATCCGGGGATATATGGCTACACCTTC.